The 21 T cell receptor beta chains below all came from one sample that was sequenced in a study of regulatory T cells in long-lasting Graves disease. Combining iRepertoire HTBI primers with Arm-PCR of CDR3 regions, the authors built TCR beta libraries. Each CDR3 protein gets one entry after TCRdb re-called the multiplex PCR reads with MiXCR. The sample records 530,000 or so distinct CDR3 sequences, about 16% being singletons. Time point defined: newly diagnosed GD, antithyroid drugs for less than 3 months. The TCR library was prepared using RNA isolated from PBMCs. This same sample was also taken into another study, of T cells in Graves' hyperthyroidism and ophthalmopathy.

The specimen comprised peripheral blood mononuclear cells (PBMCs), sampled at new diagnosis, from a patient treated with antithyroid drugs. These receptors were collected from a man in his late teens or twenties with Graves disease.

The gene calls are TRBV20-1 and TRBJ2-1, with TRBD2 identical over 9 bases. V was clipped by 4 bases and J by 6 bases; unmatched bases: 7. The CDR3 has 14 amino acids. The germline V gene has CDR1 DFQATT and CDR2 SNEGSKA (reference sequence). The CDR3 DNA sequence: TGCAGTGCTAAGTGGGCTAGCGGGGCCAATGAGCAGTTCTTC. Its translation: CSAKWASGANEQFF.

The chain uses TRBV7-8 and TRBJ2-7, with TRBD2 matching 16 bases. The CDR3 is 19 amino acids. After removal of 5 bases from V and 6 bases from J, the junction contained 16 bases not matched to a gene. Germline-derived CDR1 and CDR2 are SGHVS and FQNEAQ. CDR3 protein: CASSVYPPGLAGGPGEQYF. The CDR3 bases are TGTGCCAGCAGCGTTTATCCCCCGGGACTAGCGGGAGGGCCCGGCGAGCAGTACTTC.

This clonotype has only a few counts. The rearrangement joins TRBV12-3 or TRBV12-4 to TRBJ2-6, with 7 bases that match TRBD1. The CDR3 has 17 residues. V trimming: 7 bases; J trimming: 0 bases; junction bases outside the gene matches: 9. In nucleotides, the CDR3 is TGTGCCAGCACGAGACAGGGAACGCTCTCTGGGGCCAACGTCCTGACTTTC. The encoded protein is CASTRQGTLSGANVLTF.

In its sample, this clonotype was seen many times. This chain connects TRBV10-3 to TRBJ2-7; 9 bases fit TRBD1. Looked up from germline, CDR1 is ENHRY and CDR2 is SYGVKD. The CDR3 runs to 13 residues. V lost 6 bases, J lost 7 bases, and 7 bases stayed unmatched. This chain's CDR3 is CAISLTTGGEQYF. CDR3 DNA sequence: TGTGCCATCAGCCTTACGACAGGGGGGGAGCAGTACTTC.

The V call is TRBV9, the J call TRBJ2-7; D is perhaps TRBD2 (5 bases). The CDR3 is 13 amino acids. Germline values: CDR1 SGDLS, CDR2 YYNGEE. Trimming took off 0 bases at V and 7 bases at J, with 11 bases between the two ends. In DNA, the CDR3 is TGTGCCAGCAGCGTAGAAGAGGACTTGGAGCAGTACTTC. Translating it yields CASSVEEDLEQYF.

V gene TRBV24-1 combines with J gene TRBJ2-1; D is unresolved. Trimming removed 3 bases at V and 8 bases at J, with 10 bases between. Germline V gene lookup returns CDR1 KGHDR and CDR2 SFDVKD. The CDR3 is 13 amino acids. CDR3 sequence: CATSDPRSDEQFF. DNA of the CDR3: TGTGCCACCAGTGATCCCCGCTCGGATGAGCAGTTCTTC.

The chain recombines TRBV5-1 with TRBJ2-7; TRBD1 is a possible D gene (5 bases). V was shortened by 0 bases and J by 2 bases, with 9 bases between the two germline ends. Germline lookup yields CDR1 SGHRS and CDR2 YFSETQ. The CDR3 length is 14 residues. The CDR3: CASSLDLRAYEQYF. For the CDR3, the DNA is TGCGCCAGCAGCTTGGATCTCAGGGCCTACGAGCAGTACTTC.

This clonotype came up many times. The rearrangement links TRBV2 to TRBJ1-1, with TRBD1 as a possible D gene (5 bases). The CDR3 has 13 amino acids. Germline V gene data show CDR1 as SNHLY and CDR2 as FYNNEI. V lost 6 bases, J lost 1 base, and 9 bases lay in between. Written as DNA, the CDR3 is TGTGCCAGCAGACCAGGGCCGAACACTGAAGCTTTCTTT. It specifies CASRPGPNTEAFF.

This clonotype was recorded at least ten times. The chain has TRBV7-2 and TRBJ2-7; 7 nucleotides line up with TRBD2. Per the germline V gene, CDR1 is SGHTA and CDR2 is FQGNSA. V lost 1 base and J lost 7; bases outside the gene matches: 7. This CDR3 region has 14 residues. The CDR3 here is CASSLEGRAEEQYF. CDR3 nucleotides: TGTGCCAGCAGCTTAGAGGGGAGGGCCGAAGAGCAGTACTTC.

The chain has TRBV18 and TRBJ1-2; 7 bases are shared with TRBD1. The germline CDR1 and CDR2 sequences are KGHSH and LQKENI. J gave up 2 bases and V 3 bases, and 12 bases lay outside the gene matches. CDR3 length: 17 amino acids. CDR3 sequence (DNA): TGTGCCAGCTCACCCCCCAGGGGGAACGGAATAAACTATGGCTACACCTTC. It encodes CASSPPRGNGINYGYTF.

Remarks on this clonotype: At one of its ends the junction is not consistent with the germline gene, which may arise from a read error. The chain employs TRBV27 and TRBJ2-7, with D maybe TRBD2 (5 bases). Germline lookup yields CDR1 MNHEY and CDR2 SMNVEV (reference sequence). This CDR3 is 13 amino acids long. CDR3 bases: TGTGCCAGCAGTTTTCGGGCGGGCTACGGGCAGTACTTC. Amino acid sequence: CASSFRAGYGQYF.

This chain links TRBV3-1 with TRBJ2-1; TRBD2 matches at 11 bases. The V gene end was trimmed by 6 bases and the J gene end by 7 bases; junction bases not matched to a gene: 8. The germline V gene encodes CDR1 LGHDT and CDR2 YNNKEL (reference sequence). The CDR3 length is 15 residues. CDR3 region: CASSELAGGPNEQFF. In DNA form, the CDR3 reads TGTGCCAGCAGTGAATTAGCGGGAGGGCCGAATGAGCAGTTCTTC.

This clonotype has more than one count but fewer than ten. CDR3 coding DNA: TGCAGTGCTAGTGGGAAACGGACTAGAAGGGAGACCCAGTACTTC. It codes for CSASGKRTRRETQYF. The chain carries TRBV20-1 and TRBJ2-5, with TRBD2 matching 7 bases. CDR3 length equals 15 residues. V trimming: 3 bases; J trimming: 5 bases; junction bases outside the gene matches: 12. Germline V gene sequence: CDR1 DFQATT, CDR2 SNEGSKA (reference sequence).

This clonotype was found a few times. The rearrangement uses TRBV7-2 and TRBJ1-5; D is unclear. V was clipped by 2 bases and J by 8 bases, with 10 bases between them. Germline values: CDR1 SGHTA, CDR2 FQGNSA. This CDR3 has 13 amino acids. The CDR3 DNA follows: TGTGCCAGCAGCTTAAATACGGGTGAGCCCCAGCATTTT. Translated, it gives CASSLNTGEPQHF.

This clonotype was seen many times. This rearrangement joins TRBV11-2 to TRBJ2-1; weak D call: TRBD2 (6 bases). The CDR3 consists of 12 residues. V lost 5 bases to trimming and J lost 9 bases, with 11 bases between them. The germline V gene encodes CDR1 SGHAT and CDR2 FQNNGV. The CDR3 region is CASSRWGGEQFF. The CDR3 nucleotides read TGTGCCAGCAGCAGATGGGGAGGTGAGCAGTTCTTC.

Many counts were recorded for this clonotype. The chain employs TRBV20-1 and TRBJ1-6; D may be TRBD1 (6 bases). Germline lookup yields CDR1 DFQATT and CDR2 SNEGSKA (reference sequence). This CDR3 is 13 amino acids long. V gave up 1 base and J gave up 10 bases, with 11 bases separating them. The CDR3 loop is CSARVTGRSPLHF. CDR3 nucleotides: TGCAGTGCTAGAGTTACAGGGCGATCACCCCTCCACTTT.

There are many counts of this clonotype. V and J are TRBV20-1 and TRBJ2-1; D is possibly TRBD1 (5 bases). Looked up from germline, CDR1 is DFQATT and CDR2 is SNEGSKA (reference sequence). Trimming removed 3 bases at V and 4 bases at J, with 10 bases between. This CDR3 is built from 13 residues. CDR3 amino acids: CSASWQGYNEQFF. The CDR3, as DNA: TGCAGTGCTAGTTGGCAGGGATACAATGAGCAGTTCTTC.

This clonotype was found a few times. The CDR3 region is CSAREDYSYEQYF. CDR3 in DNA: TGCAGTGCTAGAGAAGACTACTCCTACGAGCAGTACTTC. The V call is TRBV20-1, the J call TRBJ2-7, with D tentatively TRBD2 (5 bases). The V gene's germline CDR1 is DFQATT and CDR2 SNEGSKA (reference sequence). This CDR3 region has 13 residues. Trimming left V 0 bases short and J 0 bases short, with 6 bases between.

The chain joins TRBV3-1 to TRBJ2-7; the D gene is possibly TRBD2 (5 bases). This CDR3 contains 14 residues. Germline V CDR1 and CDR2: LGHDT, YNNKEL (reference sequence). The V end lost 7 bases, the J end lost 4 bases, and 17 bases lay between the germline ends. DNA of the CDR3: TGTGCCAGCACCCGAGACCGCGAGGGATACGAGCAGTACTTC. As protein: CASTRDREGYEQYF.

This chain joins TRBV12-3 or TRBV12-4 and TRBJ1-1, with D possibly TRBD1 on 5 matching bases. The CDR3 spans 13 residues. V was pared by 2 bases and J by 6 bases, with 10 bases between. CDR3 sequence reads: CASSLQGRAEAFF. DNA for the CDR3: TGTGCCAGCAGTTTACAGGGCAGGGCTGAAGCTTTCTTT.

As for this clonotype: This may stem from a read error, because a much larger clone lies one nucleotide away. The chain is built from TRBV5-5 and TRBJ1-5; either TRBD1 or TRBD2 may supply D (5 bases each). The J call is in doubt because the DNA end fits TRBJ2-3 better. Germline V lookup: CDR1 SGHKS, CDR2 YYEKEE (reference sequence). The CDR3 spans 13 residues. CDR3 in amino acids: CARGGSSDQPQYF. CDR3 coding DNA: TGTGCCCGGGGCGGGTCCTCAGATCAGCCCCAGTATTTT.